This TCR beta chain is from a study of response to subunit inactivated influenza vaccine. The V and J ends lost 4 bases and 0 bases, in that order; junction bases with no gene match: 10. Germline-derived CDR1 and CDR2 are MDHEN and SYDVKM. CDR3 length: 18 amino acids. TCRdb reprocessed the RT-PCR reads with MiXCR, giving one entry per CDR3 protein. Of roughly 180,000 distinct CDR3 sequences listed, nearly 9.5% were seen once; the top ten hold around 9.9%. This clonotype was seen repeatedly, ten times or more. The receptor comes from a man aged 45-65 years who received an inactivated influenza vaccine. The material sequenced was non-naive T cells sorted from PBMCs, taken on the day of vaccination. V usage is TRBV28 and J usage is TRBJ2-1, with 9 bases that match TRBD2. The CDR3 nucleotides read TGTGCCAGCAGTTCCCCCCGTAGCGGGAGTGGCTCCTACAATGAGCAGTTCTTC. This encodes CASSSPRSGSGSYNEQFF.